The clone carrying this T cell receptor (beta chain) was seen many times. The data derive from a study of read filtering for tumor transcriptome and immune sequencing. The overall study: Transcriptome libraries were built from DNase-treated RNA.

This library used 300 to 450 ng RNA and molecular barcoded adaptors spanning alpha/delta and beta/gamma chains. A single record per CDR3 protein comes from TCRdb applying MiXCR to the reads. Here the sample spans about 57,000 distinct CDR3 sequences, 20% to 25% being singletons. Per germline, CDR1 SEHNR and CDR2 FQNEAQ (reference sequence). The trim removed 4 bases at V and 9 bases at J, leaving 20 bases unmatched. This CDR3 region has 17 residues. The V call is TRBV7-9, the J call TRBJ2-5, with 7 bases matching TRBD1. The sequence came from a donor aged 40 or older with multiple myeloma. The material sequenced was a population of CD138-negative cells sorted from bone marrow. Written as DNA, the CDR3 is TGTGCCAGCAGCTCAGGACAGGCACAGCCCTACCAGGCTCCCCAGTACTTC. Protein sequence: CASSSGQAQPYQAPQYF.